The next 15 T cell receptor beta chains were all read from a single sample in a study of sequential checkpoint blockade in melanoma. Treatment reported: randomized to nivolumab then ipilimumab (arm A) or the reverse (arm B). Assay used: immunoSEQ multiplex PCR; TCRdb lists only in-frame clones, some missing. This repertoire shows approximately 11,000 clones, over 60% found once; its top ten account for about 9.4%. The sequencing used CD8+ T cells sorted from blood (inferred from file names), collected from a patient given nivolumab and ipilimumab in sequence. These receptors were collected from a human donor with melanoma.

This clone is medium-sized by share. This sequence joins TRBV16 and TRBJ1-6, with 9 positions matching TRBD1. Germline V gene data show CDR1 as KGHSY and CDR2 as FQNENV. This CDR3 contains 14 residues. V was pared by 4 bases and J by 7 bases, with 2 bases of the junction left unmatched. CDR3 coding DNA: TGTGCCAGCAGCCGAGGGACAGGGAATTCACCCCTCCACTTT. Translated, it gives CASSRGTGNSPLHF.

The chain is built from TRBV29-1 and TRBJ2-7, with 10 bases aligning to TRBD2. Germline V lookup: CDR1 SQVTM, CDR2 ANQGSEA. The V and J ends lost 7 bases and 3 bases, in that order; junction bases with no gene match: 15. The CDR3 consists of 16 residues. The CDR3 loop reads CSAGGVAGGPIYEQYF. The CDR3 nucleotides read TGCAGCGCCGGGGGGGTAGCGGGAGGCCCAATCTACGAGCAGTACTTC.

The V gene is TRBV6-6, the J gene TRBJ2-2, with D uncertain. The CDR3 has 13 residues. Germline V gene data show CDR1 as MNHNY and CDR2 as SVGAGI (reference sequence). Trimming left V 6 bases short and J 6 bases short, with 11 bases between. The CDR3 DNA follows: TGTGCCAGCAGCCAATATAGTGCCGGGGAGCTGTTTTTT. It specifies CASSQYSAGELFF.

The V and J genes are TRBV4-1 and TRBJ2-3; 8 positions match TRBD2. The CDR3 runs to 18 residues. CDR1 and CDR2 from the germline V gene are MGHRA and YSYEKL. Trimming removed 3 bases from V and 2 bases from J; junction bases left unmatched: 13. The DNA for the CDR3 is TGCGCCAGCAGCCACTACATGGGACGGGAGGGAACCACAGATACGCAGTATTTT. Its translation: CASSHYMGREGTTDTQYF.

This chain links TRBV9 with TRBJ2-1, with a tentative D call TRBD2 (6 bases). Germline V CDR1 and CDR2: SGDLS, YYNGEE. This CDR3 is built from 13 residues. V was clipped by 3 bases and J by 5 bases, with 9 bases between them. The CDR3 spells CASSASGDNEQFF. The CDR3 bases are TGTGCCAGCAGCGCCTCGGGGGACAATGAGCAGTTCTTC.

The V and J genes are TRBV27 and TRBJ2-7; 9 bases line up with TRBD1. Germline V gives CDR1 MNHEY, CDR2 SMNVEV (reference sequence). V trimming: 7 bases; J trimming: 5 bases; junction bases outside the gene matches: 12. CDR3 length: 15 amino acids. This CDR3 is CASTPLGTGRHEQYF. The CDR3 region has the DNA TGTGCCAGCACCCCACTCGGGACAGGGCGGCACGAGCAGTACTTC.

V is TRBV9 and J is TRBJ2-3; tentatively, D is TRBD2 (6 bases). From germline, CDR1 is SGDLS and CDR2 YYNGEE. The CDR3 consists of 14 residues. V was cut by 0 bases and J by 3 bases, with 8 bases left in between. CDR3: CASSVGRGTDTQYF. The CDR3 DNA sequence: TGTGCCAGCAGCGTAGGTCGGGGGACAGATACGCAGTATTTT.

In this sample, this clone turned up a few times. The rearrangement joins TRBV4-1 to TRBJ1-1; possibly TRBD1 for D (5 bases). V lost 4 bases and J lost 4, with 19 bases in between. CDR3 length equals 16 residues. The V gene's germline CDR1 is MGHRA and CDR2 YSYEKL. The CDR3 DNA reads TGCGCCAGCAGCCCGTTCGGAGGGGCTCGGGGCACTGAAGCTTTCTTT. This sequence encodes CASSPFGGARGTEAFF.

The chain links TRBV5-1 to TRBJ2-1, with a possible D match to TRBD2 (6 bases). V shed 4 bases and J shed 10 bases, with 21 bases lying between them. CDR1 is SGHRS, CDR2 YFSETQ, per germline. The length of the CDR3 is 15 residues. The CDR3 is CASSNTDEGGIEQFF. The CDR3 region has the DNA TGCGCCAGCAGCAACACAGATGAGGGAGGTATCGAGCAGTTCTTC.

On this clone itself: The junction and the germline gene differ at one end; a read error may be behind it. The genes are TRBV4-1 and TRBJ1-6, with D possibly being TRBD1 (6 bases). The CDR3 sequence is 14 residues long. Germline CDR1 is MGHRA and CDR2 is YSYEKL. The CDR3 nucleotides are TGCGCCAGCAGCCTACCGGGGGGGGGCTCACCCCCCCACTTT. This codes for CASSLPGGGSPPHF.

The chain joins TRBV7-3 to TRBJ2-1; the D gene is possibly TRBD2 (5 bases). Germline V lookup: CDR1 SGHTA, CDR2 FQGTGA. The CDR3 extends over 17 amino acids. Trimming took off 2 bases at V and 6 bases at J, with 20 bases between the two ends. CDR3 sequence (DNA): TGTGCCAGCAGCTTATACTTAGTGCGGAGAGGAGGCAATGAGCAGTTCTTC. Protein sequence: CASSLYLVRRGGNEQFF.

This clone has a handful of counts. The V and J genes are TRBV27 and TRBJ2-7; the match to TRBD2 covers 9 bases. The CDR3 runs to 15 residues. Trimming took 4 bases from V and 0 from J; bases not matched to a gene: 4. Germline CDR1 and CDR2: MNHEY and SMNVEV (reference sequence). The CDR3 sequence is CASSSSGTYSYEQYF. The DNA for the CDR3 is TGTGCCAGCAGTTCTAGCGGGACCTACTCCTACGAGCAGTACTTC.

The sample holds one count of this clone. One end of the junction does not line up with germline, which may come from a read error. The J gene is TRBJ2-7, the V gene TRBV28, with 12 bases matching TRBD1. Germline V gene lookup returns CDR1 MDHEN and CDR2 SYDVKM. The CDR3 spans 16 residues. The CDR3 sequence is CASSLSRGQGAHEQHF. DNA of the CDR3: TGTGCCAGCAGTTTAAGTCGGGGACAGGGGGCCCACGAGCAGCACTTC.

In DNA form, the CDR3 reads TGTGCCAGCACCCCCGGGACTCTTTACAATGAGCAGTTCTTC. Protein product: CASTPGTLYNEQFF. The chain has TRBV2 and TRBJ2-1; the D gene is possibly TRBD2 (6 bases). V was cut by 7 bases and J by 4 bases, with 14 bases left in between. The CDR3 spans 14 residues. Germline values: CDR1 SNHLY, CDR2 FYNNEI.

This clone came up a few times. The CDR3 DNA reads TGTGCCAGCAGACTAGACTCCTACAATGAGCAGTTCTTC. The encoded protein is CASRLDSYNEQFF. The V call is TRBV7-3, the J call TRBJ2-1, with D possibly being TRBD2 (5 bases). CDR1 SGHTA and CDR2 FQGTGA come from the germline V gene. CDR3 length: 13 amino acids. V lost 6 bases and J lost 0, with 6 bases in between.